Detailed here is one T cell receptor (beta chain). The record originates from a study of radiation and T cells in renal cell carcinoma. The sample's time point: blood 4 weeks post-SBRT, at nephrectomy. Noted treatment: 15 Gy SBRT to primary tumor, nephrectomy 4 weeks later. Serial blood draws occurred at baseline and 2 and 4 weeks post-SBRT. Clear cell pathology was present in this patient's renal cell carcinoma. Libraries were prepared by immunoSEQ multiplex PCR; TCRdb keeps only in-frame clonotypes and omits some of them. In the table there are over 90,000 clones, 80% to 90% of which are singletons. This sequence originates from a man between 60 and 75 years old with renal cell carcinoma. This specimen was blood, taken from a patient whose treatment included radiotherapy and nephrectomy.

This chain's CDR3 is CASSPGLGTDTQYF. The CDR3 coding sequence is TGTGCCAGCAGCCCTGGACTCGGCACAGATACGCAGTATTTT. This rearrangement joins TRBV5-4 to TRBJ2-3; TRBD2 might be the D (5 bases). The V end was cut by 4 bases, the J end by 1 base, with 10 bases between. The CDR3 is 14 residues long. Germline V lookup: CDR1 SGHNT, CDR2 YYREEE (reference sequence).